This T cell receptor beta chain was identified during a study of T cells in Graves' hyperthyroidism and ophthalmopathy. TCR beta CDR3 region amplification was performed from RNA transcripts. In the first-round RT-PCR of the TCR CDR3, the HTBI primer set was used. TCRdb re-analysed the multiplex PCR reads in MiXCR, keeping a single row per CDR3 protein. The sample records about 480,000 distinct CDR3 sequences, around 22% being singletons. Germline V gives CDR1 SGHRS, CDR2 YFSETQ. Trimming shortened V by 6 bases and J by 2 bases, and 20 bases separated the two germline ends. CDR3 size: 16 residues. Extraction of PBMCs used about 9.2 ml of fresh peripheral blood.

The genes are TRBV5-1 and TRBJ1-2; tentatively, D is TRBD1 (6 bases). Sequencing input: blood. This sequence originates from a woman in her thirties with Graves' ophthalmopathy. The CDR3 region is CASKQAYRALNYGYTF. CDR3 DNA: TGCGCCAGCAAACAAGCGTACAGGGCCCTCAACTATGGCTACACCTTC. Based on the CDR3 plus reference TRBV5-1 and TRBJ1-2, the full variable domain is KAGVTQTPRYLIKTRGQQVTLSCSPISGHRSVSWYQQTPGQGLQFLFEYFSETQRNKGNFPGRFSGRQFSNSRSEMNVSTLELGDSALYLCASKQAYRALNYGYTFGSGTRLTVV.